These T cell receptor beta chains were read from a single sample in a study of OX40 agonist ivuxolimab in advanced cancers. Profiling relied on immunoSEQ multiplex PCR, and the TCRdb table lists in-frame clones only, not all of them. This sample has 55,000 to 80,000 clones, with around 80% found just once. The sample in question was CD4+ or CD8+ T cells sorted from blood, obtained in a trial of the OX40 agonist ivuxolimab. These receptors came from an adult with an advanced solid tumor such as melanoma, head and neck, liver or kidney cancer. Both conserved end residues are part of each CDR3. A D gene is named only where the DNA matches it firmly. Clone size is not always given. Where it is, it says once, few, many or a class for expanded clones.

NA	NA	TRBJ1-1	TRBV4-1	CASSGRDAYTEAFF	TGCGCCAGCAGCGGCAGGGATGCGTACACTGAAGCTTTCTTT
once	NA	TRBJ2-4	TRBV6-5	CASSTGRAFKNIQYF	TGTGCCAGCTCAACCGGGCGGGCGTTCAAAAACATTCAGTACTTC
NA	TRBD1	TRBJ1-5	TRBV5-1	CASSLEGTGGQPQHF	TGCGCCAGCAGCTTGGAGGGGACAGGGGGCCAGCCCCAGCATTTT
NA	NA	TRBJ1-5	TRBV7-2	CASSLGPEPYQPQHF	TGTGCCAGCAGCTTAGGGCCAGAGCCCTACCAGCCCCAGCATTTT
few	NA	TRBJ2-5	TRBV19	CASSAWDSSQETQYF	TGTGCCAGTAGTGCCTGGGACTCATCACAAGAGACCCAGTACTTC
NA	NA	TRBJ2-7	TRBV7-3	CASSPGPPGQEQYF	TGTGCCAGCAGCCCGGGGCCTCCGGGGCAGGAGCAGTACTTC
NA	NA	TRBJ1-1	TRBV27	CASRNTGPGWNTEAFF	TGTGCCAGCAGGAATACAGGGCCCGGCTGGAACACTGAAGCTTTCTTT
NA	NA	TRBJ1-6	TRBV11-2	CASSPQAYNSPLHF	TGTGCCAGCAGCCCACAGGCTTATAATTCACCCCTCCACTTT
few	NA	TRBJ1-3	TRBV27	CASSSFSKGINRNTIYF	TGTGCCAGCAGCTCTTTCTCTAAGGGGATAAACCGAAACACCATATATTTT
NA	NA	TRBJ1-2	TRBV15	CATSRHQGYYGYTF	TGTGCCACCAGCAGACACCAGGGGTACTATGGCTACACCTTC
NA	TRBD1	TRBJ1-2	TRBV19	CASSSRLGTGGGYGYTF	TGTGCCAGTAGTAGTCGACTCGGGACAGGGGGCGGTTATGGCTACACCTTC
NA	TRBD1	TRBJ1-5	TRBV7-8	CASSLAVQGYQPQHF	TGTGCCAGCAGCTTAGCTGTACAGGGGTATCAGCCCCAGCATTTT
NA	TRBD2	TRBJ2-1	TRBV29-1	CSGGLANNNEQFF	TGCAGCGGGGGACTAGCGAATAACAATGAGCAGTTCTTC
NA	TRBD2	TRBJ2-5	TRBV11-3	CASSQRGTSGQETQYF	TGTGCCAGCAGCCAGCGAGGGACTAGCGGACAAGAGACCCAGTACTTC
NA	NA	TRBJ2-3	TRBV7-2	CASSIRGRETDTQYF	TGTGCCAGCAGCATCAGGGGGCGGGAGACAGATACGCAGTATTTT
once	NA	TRBJ1-3	TRBV4-3	CASSRDIVPQGNTIYF	TGCGCCAGCAGCCGAGATATTGTACCTCAAGGAAACACCATATATTTT
NA	NA	TRBJ2-1	TRBV6-1	CASSANNLYNEQFF	TGTGCCAGCAGTGCTAACAATCTTTACAATGAGCAGTTCTTC
few	TRBD1	TRBJ2-2	TRBV14	CASRDRQNTGELFF	TGTGCCAGCCGGGACAGGCAAAACACCGGGGAGCTGTTTTTT
few	NA	TRBJ2-3	TRBV5-4	CASSQLATDTQYF	TGTGCCAGCAGTCAGCTAGCCACAGATACGCAGTATTTT
NA	NA	TRBJ2-1	TRBV14	CASSPYNEQFF	TGTGCCAGCAGCCCCTACAATGAGCAGTTCTTC
NA	TRBD2	TRBJ2-7	TRBV19	CASTSGEGRAPYEQYF	TGTGCCAGTACCTCCGGGGAGGGAAGGGCCCCCTACGAGCAGTACTTC
once	TRBD1	TRBJ1-1	TRBV7-2	CASSFTWDRYMNTEAFF	TGTGCCAGCAGCTTTACCTGGGACAGATACATGAACACTGAAGCTTTCTTT
NA	TRBD2	TRBJ2-1	TRBV4-3	CASSQDGGGGIYNEQFF	TGCGCCAGCAGCCAAGACGGCGGGGGGGGGATATACAATGAGCAGTTCTTC
NA	NA	TRBJ2-5	TRBV15	CATSRDKGGGKTTQYF	TGTGCCACCAGCAGAGATAAGGGGGGCGGCAAGACGACCCAGTACTTC
NA	TRBD2	TRBJ2-1	TRBV7-2	CASSLVWPSGSSYNEQFF	TGTGCCAGCAGCTTAGTTTGGCCTAGCGGGAGCTCCTACAATGAGCAGTTCTTC
NA	TRBD1	TRBJ1-1	TRBV29-1	CSARDRVGTEAFF	TGCAGCGCGAGGGACAGGGTCGGCACTGAAGCTTTCTTT
NA	TRBD1	TRBJ2-1	TRBV19	CASSMPGTAYNEQFF	TGTGCCAGTAGTATGCCTGGGACAGCATACAATGAGCAGTTCTTC
once	NA	TRBJ2-7	TRBV6-5	CASSRDISSSYEQYF	TGTGCCAGCAGCAGGGACATTAGCAGCTCCTACGAGCAGTACTTC
NA	TRBD1	TRBJ2-4	TRBV6-5	CASSPDRGAKNIQYF	TGTGCCAGCAGCCCTGACAGGGGAGCCAAAAACATTCAGTACTTC
NA	TRBD2	TRBJ2-5	TRBV5-8	CASRKPVYGSGSGETQYF	TGTGCCAGCAGAAAACCCGTTTATGGTAGCGGGAGTGGAGAGACCCAGTACTTC
NA	NA	TRBJ1-2	TRBV5-6	CASSLAIRQVAGGYTF	TGTGCCAGCAGCTTGGCCATAAGACAGGTCGCAGGAGGCTACACCTTC
NA	TRBD1	TRBJ1-2	TRBV19	CASSIDWDRPVYGYTF	TGTGCCAGTAGTATAGATTGGGACAGGCCAGTATATGGCTACACCTTC
few	NA	TRBJ1-1	TRBV2	CASSSPGTVNTEAFF	TGTGCCAGCAGCAGTCCCGGGACGGTGAACACTGAAGCTTTCTTT
NA	NA	TRBJ2-7	TRBV20-1	CSARAGGEQYF	TGCAGTGCTAGAGCAGGAGGCGAGCAGTACTTC
NA	TRBD1	TRBJ1-1	TRBV5-1	CASSFTGGFNTEAFF	TGCGCCAGCAGCTTTACAGGGGGCTTCAACACTGAAGCTTTCTTT
NA	NA	TRBJ2-7	TRBV18	CASSDGGQGYEQYF	TGTGCCAGCTCAGATGGGGGGCAAGGGTACGAGCAGTACTTC
NA	NA	TRBJ2-5	TRBV11-2	CASSGFGGAGETQYF	TGTGCCAGCAGCGGATTTGGGGGGGCCGGGGAGACCCAGTACTTC
NA	NA	TRBJ2-5	TRBV11-2	CASSPAGRGQETQYF	TGTGCCAGCAGCCCTGCTGGTCGTGGGCAAGAGACCCAGTACTTC
NA	NA	TRBJ1-5	TRBV19	CASSVRSTGYSNQPQHF	TGTGCCAGTAGTGTCCGTTCGACGGGTTATAGCAATCAGCCCCAGCATTTT
NA	NA	TRBJ2-7	TRBV6-6	CASSFYQVVSYEQYF	TGTGCCAGCAGTTTCTACCAGGTGGTCTCATACGAGCAGTACTTC
NA	TRBD2	TRBJ2-1	TRBV9	CASSTRGGTSGTRYNEQFF	TGTGCCAGCAGCACGCGAGGGGGGACTAGCGGAACCAGATACAATGAGCAGTTCTTC
NA	NA	TRBJ2-3	TRBV5-4	CASSLGWGTDTQYF	TGTGCCAGCAGCTTGGGGTGGGGCACAGATACGCAGTATTTT
NA	TRBD2	TRBJ2-5	TRBV5-1	CASSAGRVGGETQYF	TGCGCCAGCAGCGCCGGAAGAGTGGGAGGGGAGACCCAGTACTTC
NA	NA	TRBJ1-4	TRBV4-3	CASSPQLLLEELFF	TGCGCCAGCAGCCCTCAGCTCCTGCTTGAAGAACTGTTTTTT
NA	NA	TRBJ1-1	TRBV7-9	CASSGFGGLNTEAFF	TGTGCCAGCAGCGGTTTTGGGGGCCTGAACACTGAAGCTTTCTTT
NA	NA	TRBJ1-3	TRBV7-2	CASSFRARSSSGNTIYF	TGTGCCAGCAGCTTTCGGGCCCGCTCTTCTTCTGGAAACACCATATATTTT
NA	NA	TRBJ2-6	TRBV6-6	CASRPLSSGANVLTF	TGTGCCAGCAGACCTCTCAGCTCTGGGGCCAACGTCCTGACTTTC
once	TRBD1	TRBJ2-2	TRBV11-3	CASRGQGNGELFF	TGTGCCAGCAGGGGACAGGGGAACGGGGAGCTGTTTTTT
few	NA	TRBJ1-1	TRBV6-4	CASSSRMNTEAFF	TGTGCCAGCAGCAGTAGAATGAACACTGAAGCTTTCTTT
NA	NA	TRBJ1-4	TRBV27	CASSPEGPYEKLFF	TGTGCCAGCTCCCCCGAAGGGCCTTATGAAAAACTGTTTTTT
NA	NA	TRBJ1-5	TRBV10-3	CAISEGLRNQPQHF	TGTGCCATCAGTGAGGGCCTTCGCAATCAGCCCCAGCATTTT
NA	NA	TRBJ2-7	TRBV7-2	CASSANLGPYEQYF	TGTGCCAGCAGCGCAAATCTGGGGCCCTACGAGCAGTACTTC
NA	NA	TRBJ1-1	TRBV7-2	CASSLRSDTEAFF	TGTGCCAGCAGCTTAAGATCCGACACTGAAGCTTTCTTT